This T cell receptor (beta chain) appears in the sequencing data of a study of long-term antiretroviral therapy in people with HIV. Trimming shortened V by 6 bases and J by 3 bases, and 9 bases separated the two germline ends. Germline CDR1 is DFQATT and CDR2 is SNEGSKA (reference sequence). This CDR3 comprises 11 residues. Survey level was the resolution at which the v3.0 immunoSEQ assay ran. Sequencing had a target that covered about 40,000-55,000 T-cell genomes per sample. Sequencing was performed with immunoSEQ multiplex PCR; in TCRdb, only in-frame clones are kept and a portion is missing. Among around 34,000 clones, 75% to 90% were seen once, and the ten largest hold approximately 5.1%.

The rearrangement links TRBV20-1 to TRBJ2-7; D is undetermined. The TCR sequence derives from a man between 18 and 29 years old with HIV. Source: unsorted PBMCs, taken 1.5 years after starting antiretroviral therapy. DNA of the CDR3: TGCAGTGCAGGGCCCTACTACGAGCAGTACTTC. Protein sequence: CSAGPYYEQYF.